These T cell receptor beta chains were read from a single sample in a study of T cells in Graves' hyperthyroidism and ophthalmopathy. TCRdb re-analysed the multiplex PCR reads in MiXCR, keeping a single row per CDR3 protein. The data hold approximately 640,000 distinct CDR3 sequences, with 16% observed a single time. Sequenced: blood. The receptors shown here come from a woman in her twenties or thirties with Graves' hyperthyroidism. The CDR3 runs from the conserved cysteine through the conserved F or W. A D gene is named only where the DNA matches it firmly. For some rows the clone size is stated as once, few or many, or as a class when expanded; others skip it.

length	size	D	V	J	DNA	CDR3
18	NA	NA	TRBV4-2	TRBJ2-2	TGTGCCAGCAGCCAAGAGACCCTGGGGACTGCGAACACCGGGGCGCTGTTTTTT	CASSQETLGTANTGALFF
15	few	NA	TRBV18	TRBJ2-3	TGTGCCAGCTCCCCGTCAAGGGGGAGCACAGATACGCAGTATTTT	CASSPSRGSTDTQYF
12	many	TRBD2	TRBV2	TRBJ2-1	TGTGCCAGCAGTGAAAGGACTAGTGAGCAGTTCTTC	CASSERTSEQFF
14	NA	NA	TRBV18	TRBJ1-2	TGTGCCAGCTCACCAGACGTGGGGGGCTATGGCTACACCTTC	CASSPDVGGYGYTF
12	few	NA	TRBV14	TRBJ2-5	TGTGCCAGCAGCCAATCTGGTCGGACCCAGTACTTC	CASSQSGRTQYF
12	many	NA	TRBV12-3/TRBV12-4	TRBJ2-7	TGTGCCAGCAGCTATTCAGGGGGGGAGCAGTACTTC	CASSYSGGEQYF
15	many	TRBD2	TRBV7-2	TRBJ2-1	TGTGCCAGCAGCTTAAACAGCGGGAGTAGGAATGAGCAGTTCTTC	CASSLNSGSRNEQFF
13	many	TRBD1	TRBV9	TRBJ1-2	TGTGCCAGCAGCGTCATGACAGGGTATGGCTACACCTTC	CASSVMTGYGYTF
19	NA	TRBD1	TRBV28	TRBJ1-3	TGTGCCAGCACCATAGGGACAGGGTCCTCTTTACTGGCTGGAAACACCATATATTTT	CASTIGTGSSLLAGNTIYF
13	few	NA	TRBV19	TRBJ1-2	TGTGCCAGTAGTGTCACCGGGAGCTATGGCTACACCTTC	CASSVTGSYGYTF
14	few	NA	TRBV5-4	TRBJ2-3	TGTGCCAGCAGCAGAACGTCTAGCACAGATACGCAGTATTTT	CASSRTSSTDTQYF